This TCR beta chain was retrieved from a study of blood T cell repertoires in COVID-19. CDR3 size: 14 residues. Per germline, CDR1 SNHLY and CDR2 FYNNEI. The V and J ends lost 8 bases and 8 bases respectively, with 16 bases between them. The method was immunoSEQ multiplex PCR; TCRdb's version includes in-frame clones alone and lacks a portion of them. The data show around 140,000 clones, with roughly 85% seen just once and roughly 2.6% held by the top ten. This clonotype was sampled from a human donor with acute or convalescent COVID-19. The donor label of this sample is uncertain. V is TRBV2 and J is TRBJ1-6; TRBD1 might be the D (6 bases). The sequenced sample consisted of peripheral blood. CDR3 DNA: TGTGCCAGCTCCGAGCAGGGGACGGATTCACCCCTCCACTTT. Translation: CASSEQGTDSPLHF.